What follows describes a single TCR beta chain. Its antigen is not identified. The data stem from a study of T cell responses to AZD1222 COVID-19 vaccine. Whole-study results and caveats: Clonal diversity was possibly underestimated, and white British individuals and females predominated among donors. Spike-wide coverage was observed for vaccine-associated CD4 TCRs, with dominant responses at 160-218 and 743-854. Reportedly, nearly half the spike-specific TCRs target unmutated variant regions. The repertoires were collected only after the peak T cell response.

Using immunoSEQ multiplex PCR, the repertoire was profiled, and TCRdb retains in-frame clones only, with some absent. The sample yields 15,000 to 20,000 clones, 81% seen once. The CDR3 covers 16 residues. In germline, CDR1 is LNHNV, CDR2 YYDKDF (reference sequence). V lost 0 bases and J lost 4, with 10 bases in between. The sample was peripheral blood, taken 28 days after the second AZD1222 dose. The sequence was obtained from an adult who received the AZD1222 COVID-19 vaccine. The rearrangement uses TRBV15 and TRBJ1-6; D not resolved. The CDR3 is CATSRDKGAYNSPLHF. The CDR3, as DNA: TGTGCCACCAGCAGAGATAAGGGAGCTTATAATTCACCCCTCCACTTT. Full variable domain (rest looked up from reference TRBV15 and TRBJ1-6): DAMVIQNPRYQVTQFGKPVTLSCSQTLNHNVMYWYQQKSSQAPKLLFHYYDKDFNNEADTPDNFQSRRPNTSFCFLDIRSPGLGDTAMYLCATSRDKGAYNSPLHFGNGTRLTVT.